This T cell receptor beta chain appears in the sequencing data of a study of T cell responses to AZD1222 COVID-19 vaccine. Study results and limitations: Clonal diversity was possibly underestimated; the donors were predominantly white British and more often female. Spike-spanning, vaccine-associated CD4 TCRs were dominant at 160-218 and 743-854. Unmutated variant regions are reportedly targeted by nearly half of spike-specific TCRs. A rise in Spike-specific TCR breadth and depth followed two AZD1222 doses.

Assay used: immunoSEQ multiplex PCR; TCRdb lists only in-frame clones, some missing. The table includes 150,000 to 200,000 clones, around 86% detected once. V was pared by 3 bases and J by 6 bases, with 6 bases between. The CDR3 extends over 13 amino acids. Germline-derived CDR1 and CDR2 are LNHDA and SQIVND (reference sequence). On this clone itself: What it recognizes is unknown.

The TCR originated in an adult in good health. The sample was peripheral blood, taken on day 0 of MenACWY control vaccination. J is TRBJ1-6 and V is TRBV19, with a possible D match to TRBD1 (5 bases). DNA for the CDR3: TGTGCCAGTAGTATTGACAGTAATTCACCCCTCCACTTT. Amino acid sequence: CASSIDSNSPLHF. The entire variable domain, with the rest obtained from reference TRBV19 and TRBJ1-6, is as follows: DGGITQSPKYLFRKEGQNVTLSCEQNLNHDAMYWYRQDPGQGLRLIYYSQIVNDFQKGDIAEGYSVSREKKESFPLTVTSAQKNPTAFYLCASSIDSNSPLHFGNGTRLTVT.